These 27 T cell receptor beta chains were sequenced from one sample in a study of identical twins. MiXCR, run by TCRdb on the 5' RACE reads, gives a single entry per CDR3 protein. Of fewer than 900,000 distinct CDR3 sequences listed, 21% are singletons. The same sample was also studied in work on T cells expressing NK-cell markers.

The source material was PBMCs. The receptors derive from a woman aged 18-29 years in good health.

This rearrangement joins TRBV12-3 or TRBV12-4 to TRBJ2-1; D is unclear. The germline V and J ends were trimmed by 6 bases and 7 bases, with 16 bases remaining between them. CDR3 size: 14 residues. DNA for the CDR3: TGTGCCAGCAGCCCCTCCCGTGTAAGGAATGAGCAGTTCTTC. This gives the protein CASSPSRVRNEQFF.

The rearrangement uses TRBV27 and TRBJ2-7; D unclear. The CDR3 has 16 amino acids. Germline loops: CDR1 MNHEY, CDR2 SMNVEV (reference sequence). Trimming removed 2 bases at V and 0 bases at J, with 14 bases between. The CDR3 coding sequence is TGTGCCAGCAGTTTAGCCCAAAACAGTGGCTCCTACGAGCAGTACTTC. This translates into CASSLAQNSGSYEQYF.

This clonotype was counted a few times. The CDR3 nucleotides read TGTGCCACCAGCAGCTTTGCCGGGACTAGCGGGAGTAACGAGCAGTTCTTC. Protein: CATSSFAGTSGSNEQFF. The chain has TRBV15 and TRBJ2-1, with 14 bases matching TRBD2. The junction had 11 bases not matched to a gene; V was cut back by 3 bases and J by 10 bases. The germline CDR1 and CDR2 sequences are LNHNV and YYDKDF (reference sequence). This CDR3 spans 17 amino acids.

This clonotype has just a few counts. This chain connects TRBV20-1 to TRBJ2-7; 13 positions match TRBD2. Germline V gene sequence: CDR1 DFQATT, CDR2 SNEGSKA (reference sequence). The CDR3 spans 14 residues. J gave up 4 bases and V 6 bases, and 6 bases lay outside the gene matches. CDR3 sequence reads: CSARLAGGRYEQYF. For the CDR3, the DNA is TGCAGTGCCAGACTAGCGGGAGGTCGATACGAGCAGTACTTC.

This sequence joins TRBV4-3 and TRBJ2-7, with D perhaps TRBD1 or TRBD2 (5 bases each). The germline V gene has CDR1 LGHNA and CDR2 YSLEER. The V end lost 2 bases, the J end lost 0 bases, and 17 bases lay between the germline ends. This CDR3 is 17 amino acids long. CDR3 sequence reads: CASSQSQGPKYSYEQYF. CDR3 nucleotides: TGCGCCAGCAGCCAATCGCAGGGACCAAAATACTCCTACGAGCAGTACTTC.

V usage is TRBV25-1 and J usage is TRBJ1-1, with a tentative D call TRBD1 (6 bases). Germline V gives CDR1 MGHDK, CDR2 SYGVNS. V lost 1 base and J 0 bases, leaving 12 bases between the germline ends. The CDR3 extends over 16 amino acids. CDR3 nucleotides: TGTGCCAGCAGTGAATCCGGGGGCACGCTGAACACTGAAGCTTTCTTT. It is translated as CASSESGGTLNTEAFF.

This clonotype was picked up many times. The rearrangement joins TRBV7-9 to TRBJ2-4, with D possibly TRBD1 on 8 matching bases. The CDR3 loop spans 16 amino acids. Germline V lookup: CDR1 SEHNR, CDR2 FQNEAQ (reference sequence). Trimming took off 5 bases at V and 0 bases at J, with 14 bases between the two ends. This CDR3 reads CASSPHRGGAKNIQYF. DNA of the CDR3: TGTGCCAGCAGCCCCCACAGGGGGGGAGCCAAAAACATTCAGTACTTC.

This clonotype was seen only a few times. This CDR3 is CASRIVGEQFF. The CDR3 DNA is TGTGCCAGCAGAATCGTGGGTGAGCAGTTCTTC. The chain employs TRBV2 and TRBJ2-1; D gene unclear. CDR1 is SNHLY and CDR2 is FYNNEI in the germline V gene. Deletions cut 6 bases from V and 9 bases from J, with 9 bases between. The CDR3 is 11 amino acids. The full variable domain, completed using reference TRBV2 and TRBJ2-1, is EPEVTQTPSHQVTQMGQEVILRCVPISNHLYFYWYRQILGQKVEFLVSFYNNEISEKSEIFDDQFSVERPDGSNFTLKIRSTKLEDSAMYFCASRIVGEQFFGPGTRLTVL.

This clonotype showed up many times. The CDR3 bases are TGTGCCAGCAGTTTAGCGGAGGGGGAGCAGTACTTC. Protein sequence: CASSLAEGEQYF. V gene TRBV12-3 or TRBV12-4 combines with J gene TRBJ2-7; D is possibly TRBD2 (6 bases). V was trimmed by 0 bases and J by 7 bases, leaving 7 bases between them. This CDR3 spans 12 amino acids.

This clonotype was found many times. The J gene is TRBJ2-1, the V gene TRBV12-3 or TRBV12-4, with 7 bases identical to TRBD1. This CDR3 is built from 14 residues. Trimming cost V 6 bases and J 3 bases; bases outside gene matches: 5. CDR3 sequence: CASRKTGIYNEQFF. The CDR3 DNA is TGTGCCAGCAGGAAGACAGGGATCTACAATGAGCAGTTCTTC.

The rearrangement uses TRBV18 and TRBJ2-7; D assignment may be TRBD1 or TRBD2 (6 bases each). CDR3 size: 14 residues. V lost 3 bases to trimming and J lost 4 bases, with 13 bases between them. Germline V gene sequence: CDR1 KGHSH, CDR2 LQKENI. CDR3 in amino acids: CASSPAGEAYEQYF. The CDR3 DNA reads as TGTGCCAGCTCACCGGCAGGGGAGGCTTACGAGCAGTACTTC.

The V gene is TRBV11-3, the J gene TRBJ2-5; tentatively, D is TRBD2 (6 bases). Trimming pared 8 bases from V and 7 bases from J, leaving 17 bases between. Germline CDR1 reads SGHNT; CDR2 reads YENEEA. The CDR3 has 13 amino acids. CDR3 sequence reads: CASERPSARTQYF. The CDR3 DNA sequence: TGTGCCAGCGAAAGGCCTAGCGCCAGGACCCAGTACTTC.

This CDR3 reads CASASTSGYEQYF. DNA of the CDR3: TGTGCCAGCGCCTCGACTAGCGGCTACGAGCAGTACTTC. The chain links TRBV6-6 to TRBJ2-7; 9 positions match TRBD2. Germline V gene lookup returns CDR1 MNHNY and CDR2 SVGAGI (reference sequence). This CDR3 contains 13 residues. Losses at the gene ends were 8 bases for V and 3 bases for J; bases not matched to a gene: 5.

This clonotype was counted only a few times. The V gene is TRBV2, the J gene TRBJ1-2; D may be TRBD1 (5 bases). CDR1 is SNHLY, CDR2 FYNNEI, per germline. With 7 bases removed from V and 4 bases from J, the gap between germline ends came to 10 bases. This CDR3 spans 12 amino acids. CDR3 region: CASKGTAYGYTF. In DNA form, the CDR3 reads TGTGCCAGCAAAGGGACCGCCTATGGCTACACCTTC.

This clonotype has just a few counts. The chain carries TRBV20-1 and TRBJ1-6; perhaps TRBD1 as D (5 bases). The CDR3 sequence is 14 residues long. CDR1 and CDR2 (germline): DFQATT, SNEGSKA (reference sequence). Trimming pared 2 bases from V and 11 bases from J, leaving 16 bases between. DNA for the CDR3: TGCAGTGCTAGAAGGGGAGGTAGGGGAACACCCCTCCACTTT. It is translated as CSARRGGRGTPLHF.

Here the CDR3 reads CASSLALSPLHF. CDR3 nucleotide sequence: TGTGCCAGCAGCTTAGCGCTGTCACCCCTCCACTTT. The V gene is TRBV7-6, the J gene TRBJ1-6; D gene ambiguous. Deletions cut 0 bases from V and 10 bases from J, with 4 bases between. Per germline, CDR1 SGHVS and CDR2 FNYEAQ. The CDR3 covers 12 residues.

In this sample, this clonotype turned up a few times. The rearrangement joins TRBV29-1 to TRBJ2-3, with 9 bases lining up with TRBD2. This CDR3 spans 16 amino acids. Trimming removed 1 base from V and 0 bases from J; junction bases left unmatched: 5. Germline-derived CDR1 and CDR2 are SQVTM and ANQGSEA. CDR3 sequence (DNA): TGCAGCGTTGAAGGATGGCGGGAGGGAAGCACAGATACGCAGTATTTT. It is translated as CSVEGWREGSTDTQYF.

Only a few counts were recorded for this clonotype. In nucleotides, the CDR3 is TGTGCCAGCAGTTTAAACGCGGGAGGGCCGGGTGAGCAGTTCTTC. This codes for CASSLNAGGPGEQFF. This chain joins TRBV12-3 or TRBV12-4 and TRBJ2-1, with 9 bases lining up with TRBD2. This CDR3 is 15 amino acids long. J gave up 9 bases and V 2 bases, and 8 bases lay outside the gene matches.

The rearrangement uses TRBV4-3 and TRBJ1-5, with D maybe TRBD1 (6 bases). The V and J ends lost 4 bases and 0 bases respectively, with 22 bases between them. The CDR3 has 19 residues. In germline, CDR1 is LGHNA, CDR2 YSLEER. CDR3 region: CASSLTGGADYYSNQPQHF. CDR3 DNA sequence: TGCGCCAGCAGCCTCACGGGGGGGGCAGATTATTATAGCAATCAGCCCCAGCATTTT.

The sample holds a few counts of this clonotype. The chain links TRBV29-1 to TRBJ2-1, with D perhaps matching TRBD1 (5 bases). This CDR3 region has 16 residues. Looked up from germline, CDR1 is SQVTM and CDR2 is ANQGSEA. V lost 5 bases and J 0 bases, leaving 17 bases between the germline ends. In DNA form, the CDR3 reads TGCAGCGTTAAAAGAACAGGAAAGGGCTCCTACAATGAGCAGTTCTTC. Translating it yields CSVKRTGKGSYNEQFF.

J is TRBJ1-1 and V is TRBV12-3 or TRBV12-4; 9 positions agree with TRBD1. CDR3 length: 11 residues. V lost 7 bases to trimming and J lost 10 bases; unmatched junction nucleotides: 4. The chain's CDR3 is CASTKDRGAFF. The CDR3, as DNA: TGTGCCAGCACCAAGGACAGGGGAGCTTTCTTT.

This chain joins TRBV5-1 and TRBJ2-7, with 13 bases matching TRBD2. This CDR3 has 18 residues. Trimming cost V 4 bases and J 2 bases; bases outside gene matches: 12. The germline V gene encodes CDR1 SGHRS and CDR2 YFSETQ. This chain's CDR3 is CASSRGTSGTTLTYEQYF. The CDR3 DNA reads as TGCGCCAGCAGCCGTGGGACTAGCGGGACTACTCTCACCTACGAGCAGTACTTC.

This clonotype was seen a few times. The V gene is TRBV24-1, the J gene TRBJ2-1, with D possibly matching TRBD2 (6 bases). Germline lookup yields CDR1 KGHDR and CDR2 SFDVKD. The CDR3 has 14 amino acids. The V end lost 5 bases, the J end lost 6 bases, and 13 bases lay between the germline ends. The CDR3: CATSGGGNFNEQFF. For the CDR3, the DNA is TGTGCCACCAGTGGTGGCGGGAACTTCAATGAGCAGTTCTTC.

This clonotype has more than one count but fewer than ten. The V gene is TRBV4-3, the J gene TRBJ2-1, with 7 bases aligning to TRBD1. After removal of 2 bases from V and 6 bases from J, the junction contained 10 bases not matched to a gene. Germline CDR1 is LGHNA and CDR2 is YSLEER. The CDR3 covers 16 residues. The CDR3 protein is CASSQPDRALRNEQFF. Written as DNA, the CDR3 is TGCGCCAGCAGCCAACCCGACAGGGCCCTTCGCAATGAGCAGTTCTTC.

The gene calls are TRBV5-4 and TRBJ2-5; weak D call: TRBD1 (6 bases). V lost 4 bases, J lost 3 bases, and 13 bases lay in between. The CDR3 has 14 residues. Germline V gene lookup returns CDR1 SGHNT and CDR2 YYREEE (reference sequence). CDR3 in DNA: TGTGCCAGCAGCGGGTTGACAGGAGAAGAGACCCAGTACTTC. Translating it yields CASSGLTGEETQYF.

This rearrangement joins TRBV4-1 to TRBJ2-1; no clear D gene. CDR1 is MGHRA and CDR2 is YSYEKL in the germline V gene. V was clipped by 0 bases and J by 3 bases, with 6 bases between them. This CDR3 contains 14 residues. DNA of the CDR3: TGCGCCAGCAGCCAAGAGGGCGGCTACAATGAGCAGTTCTTC. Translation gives CASSQEGGYNEQFF.

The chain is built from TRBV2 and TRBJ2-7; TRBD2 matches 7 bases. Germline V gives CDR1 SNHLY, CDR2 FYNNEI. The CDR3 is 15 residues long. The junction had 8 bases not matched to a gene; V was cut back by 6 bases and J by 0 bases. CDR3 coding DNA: TGTGCCAGCAGCGCTTCTAGCGGTTACTCCTACGAGCAGTACTTC. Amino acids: CASSASSGYSYEQYF.